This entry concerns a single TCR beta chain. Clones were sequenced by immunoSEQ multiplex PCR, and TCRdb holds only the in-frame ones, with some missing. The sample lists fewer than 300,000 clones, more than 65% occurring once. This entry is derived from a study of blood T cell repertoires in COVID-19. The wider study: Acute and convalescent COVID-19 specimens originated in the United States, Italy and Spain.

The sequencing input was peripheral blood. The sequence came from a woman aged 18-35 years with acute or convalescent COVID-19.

The CDR3 nucleotides read TGTGCCTCCGACACAGGGGGCGCTCGGGAAGGCTACACCTTC. As protein: CASDTGGAREGYTF. The chain is built from TRBV9 and TRBJ1-2, with TRBD1 identical over 9 bases. Germline CDR1 reads SGDLS; CDR2 reads YYNGEE. This CDR3 contains 14 residues. The J segment lost 8 bases and the V segment lost 10 bases, leaving 15 bases of the junction unmatched. Looking up the rest from reference TRBV9 and TRBJ1-2 gives the full variable domain: DSGVTQTPKHLITATGQRVTLRCSPRSGDLSVYWYQQSLDQGLQFLIQYYNGEERAKGNILERFSAQQFPDLHSELNLSSLELGDSALYFCASDTGGAREGYTFGSGTRLTVV.